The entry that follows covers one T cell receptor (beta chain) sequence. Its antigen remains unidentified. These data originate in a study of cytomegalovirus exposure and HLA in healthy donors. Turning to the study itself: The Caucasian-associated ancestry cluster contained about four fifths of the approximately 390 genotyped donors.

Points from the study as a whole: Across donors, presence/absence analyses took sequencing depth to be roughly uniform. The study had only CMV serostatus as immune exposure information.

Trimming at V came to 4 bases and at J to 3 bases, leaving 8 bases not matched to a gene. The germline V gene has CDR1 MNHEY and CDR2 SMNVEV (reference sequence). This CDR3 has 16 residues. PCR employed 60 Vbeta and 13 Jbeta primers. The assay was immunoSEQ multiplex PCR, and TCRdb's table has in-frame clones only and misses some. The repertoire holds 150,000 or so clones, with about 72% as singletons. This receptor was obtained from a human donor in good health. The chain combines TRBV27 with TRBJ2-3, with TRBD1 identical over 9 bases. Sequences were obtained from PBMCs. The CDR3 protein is CASSYLGQGGTDTQYF. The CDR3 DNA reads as TGTGCCAGCAGTTACCTGGGACAGGGAGGGACAGATACGCAGTATTTT.